The T cell receptor beta chain described here comes from a study of blood T cells in healthy people across ages. Through a sample-barcoded 5' primer and a J-beta primer mix, a second PCR was run for 7 to 11 cycles. Each CDR3 protein gets one entry after TCRdb re-called the 5' RACE reads with MiXCR. The table lists roughly 700,000 distinct CDR3 sequences, over 45% of them singletons, with approximately 32% in the top ten. Per the germline V gene, CDR1 is MNHNY and CDR2 is SVGAGI (reference sequence). The CDR3 loop spans 13 amino acids. V lost 5 bases and J 12 bases, leaving 19 bases between the germline ends.

The receptor's source is a woman in her fifties or sixties in good health. The sequenced sample was blood. This chain uses TRBV6-6 with TRBJ1-2, with TRBD1 as a possible D gene (5 bases). CDR3 in amino acids: CASSPPVQGGHTF. Written as DNA, the CDR3 is TGTGCCAGCAGTCCCCCTGTCCAGGGAGGCCACACCTTC.